The present T cell receptor beta chain was sequenced within a study of multiple sclerosis patients with progressive multifocal leukoencephalopathy. In the case of this clone: Its antigen is unidentified.

Stated time point: time of PML onset. All PML patients were female, and all patients had earlier interferon beta. T3 refers to blood collected at the onset of PML. This table comes from immunoSEQ multiplex PCR, and its TCRdb copy is limited to in-frame clones, with some not included. The profile shows approximately 28,000 clones, 80% to 90% of them singletons. Overall study findings and caveats: Before and during natalizumab, the clones expanded at PML already existed. Preferential TRBV-TRBJ pairings or common gene usage were not detected at PML.

This CDR3 contains 15 residues. The V and J ends lost 6 bases and 5 bases, in that order; junction bases with no gene match: 11. Germline-derived CDR1 and CDR2 are MGHDK and SYGVNS. The specimen was PBMCs, collected from a patient treated with natalizumab. The rearrangement uses TRBV25-1 and TRBJ2-5, with 8 bases fitting TRBD2. The sequence was collected from a woman aged 40 to 50 with progressive multifocal leukoencephalopathy. In nucleotides, the CDR3 is TGTGCCAGCAGGGGGAGTCTAGCGGGTTTGGAGACCCAGTACTTC. Translated: CASRGSLAGLETQYF.